This TCR beta chain was obtained from a study of CD8 T cells in ankylosing spondylitis. In making TCR beta libraries, quantitative 5'-RACE with molecular barcodes was used. TCRdb reanalysed the 5' RACE reads using MiXCR and keeps one entry per CDR3 protein. The data contain about 130,000 distinct CDR3 sequences, 5.5% to 7.5% of them singletons. Overall study findings and caveats: Seemingly characteristic of ankylosing spondylitis blood was a TCR beta motif consisting of about 8 highly homologous variants. There were earlier reports of some motif variants in reactive arthritis synovial fluid and blood.

This clonotype was observed at least ten times. Its antigen is not known. The sequence was collected from a female donor with ankylosing spondylitis or in good health (not recorded which). The sequenced sample was blood, either unsorted or a sorted T cell fraction (not recorded which).

The CDR3 DNA follows: TGTGCCAGCAGCGGACAGTCTAGCAATCAGCCCCAGCATTTT. This codes for CASSGQSSNQPQHF. The chain combines TRBV12-3 or TRBV12-4 with TRBJ1-5; a weak D match, TRBD1 (6 bases). The length of the CDR3 is 14 residues. Trimming removed 6 bases from V and 0 bases from J, with 9 bases in between.